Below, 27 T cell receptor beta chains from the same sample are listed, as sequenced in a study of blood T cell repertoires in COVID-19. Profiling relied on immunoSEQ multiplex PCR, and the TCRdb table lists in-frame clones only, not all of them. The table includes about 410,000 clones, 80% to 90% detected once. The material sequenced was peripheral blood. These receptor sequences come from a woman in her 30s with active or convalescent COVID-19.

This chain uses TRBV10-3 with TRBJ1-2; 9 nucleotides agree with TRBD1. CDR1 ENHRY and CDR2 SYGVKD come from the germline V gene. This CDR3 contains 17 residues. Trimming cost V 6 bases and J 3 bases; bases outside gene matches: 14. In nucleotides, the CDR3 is TGTGCCATCAGCGGTGACCAGGGACAGGGAGGAGACTATGGCTACACCTTC. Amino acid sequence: CAISGDQGQGGDYGYTF.

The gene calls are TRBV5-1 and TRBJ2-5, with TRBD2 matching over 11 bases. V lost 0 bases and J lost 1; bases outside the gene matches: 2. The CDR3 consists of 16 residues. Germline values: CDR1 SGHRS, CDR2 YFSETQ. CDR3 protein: CASSLVSGGVQETQYF. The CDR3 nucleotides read TGCGCCAGCAGCTTGGTTAGCGGGGGGGTCCAAGAGACCCAGTACTTC.

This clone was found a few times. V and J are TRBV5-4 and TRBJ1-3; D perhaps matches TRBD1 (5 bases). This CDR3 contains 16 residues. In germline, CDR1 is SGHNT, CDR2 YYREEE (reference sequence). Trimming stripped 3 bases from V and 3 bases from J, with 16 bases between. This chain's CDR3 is CASSSLSRAGGNTIYF. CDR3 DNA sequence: TGTGCCAGCAGCTCCCTTAGCAGGGCTGGTGGAAACACCATATATTTT.

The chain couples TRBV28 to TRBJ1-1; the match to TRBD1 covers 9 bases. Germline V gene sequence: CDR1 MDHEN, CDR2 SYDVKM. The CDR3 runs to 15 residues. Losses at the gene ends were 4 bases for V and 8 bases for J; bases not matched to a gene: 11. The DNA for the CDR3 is TGTGCCAGCAGTTGGGGGACAGGGTCTCAGACGGAAGCTTTCTTT. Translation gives CASSWGTGSQTEAFF.

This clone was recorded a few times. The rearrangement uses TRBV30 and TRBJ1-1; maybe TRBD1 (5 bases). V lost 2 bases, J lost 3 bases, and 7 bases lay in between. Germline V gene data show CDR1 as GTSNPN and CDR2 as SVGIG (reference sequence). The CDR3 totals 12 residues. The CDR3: CAWSWGDTEAFF. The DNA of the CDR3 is TGTGCCTGGAGTTGGGGCGACACTGAAGCTTTCTTT.

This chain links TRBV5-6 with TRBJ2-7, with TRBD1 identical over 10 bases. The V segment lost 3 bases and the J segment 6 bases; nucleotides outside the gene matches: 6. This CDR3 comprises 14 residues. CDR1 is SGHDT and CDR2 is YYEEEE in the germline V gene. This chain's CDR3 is CASSWGTGATEQYF. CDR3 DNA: TGTGCCAGCAGCTGGGGGACAGGGGCCACCGAGCAGTACTTC.

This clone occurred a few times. The CDR3 nucleotides are TGTGCCAGCAGCTCAGTGACAGAAAGTCAGCCCCAGCATTTT. Translating it yields CASSSVTESQPQHF. This chain connects TRBV5-8 to TRBJ1-5; possibly TRBD1 for D (5 bases). This CDR3 is 14 amino acids long. The V gene's germline CDR1 is SGHTS and CDR2 YDEGEE. With 3 bases removed from V and 6 bases from J, the gap between germline ends came to 13 bases.

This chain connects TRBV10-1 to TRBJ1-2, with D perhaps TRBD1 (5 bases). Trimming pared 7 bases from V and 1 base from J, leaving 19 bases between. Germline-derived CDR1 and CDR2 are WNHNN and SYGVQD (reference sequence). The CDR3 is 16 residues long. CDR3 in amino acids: CASKPGLWAVNYGYTF. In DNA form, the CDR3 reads TGCGCCAGCAAACCGGGACTGTGGGCGGTTAACTATGGCTACACCTTC.

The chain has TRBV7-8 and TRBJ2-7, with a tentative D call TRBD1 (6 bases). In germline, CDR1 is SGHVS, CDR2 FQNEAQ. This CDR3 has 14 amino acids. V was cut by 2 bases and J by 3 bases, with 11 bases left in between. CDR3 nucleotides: TGTGCCAGCAGCTTACAGGGGCGGCACTACGAGCAGTACTTC. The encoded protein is CASSLQGRHYEQYF.

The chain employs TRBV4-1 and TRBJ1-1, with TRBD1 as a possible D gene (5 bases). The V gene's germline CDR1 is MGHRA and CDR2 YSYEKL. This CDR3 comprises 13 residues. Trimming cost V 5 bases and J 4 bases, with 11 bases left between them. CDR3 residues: CASSGALSTEAFF. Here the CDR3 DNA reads TGCGCCAGCAGCGGGGCCTTAAGCACTGAAGCTTTCTTT.

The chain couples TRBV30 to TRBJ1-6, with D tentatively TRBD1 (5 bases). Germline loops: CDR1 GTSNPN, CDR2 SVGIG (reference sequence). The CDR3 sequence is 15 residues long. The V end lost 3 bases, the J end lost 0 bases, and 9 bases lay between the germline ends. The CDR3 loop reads CAWRAQGSYNSPLHF. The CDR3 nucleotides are TGTGCCTGGAGGGCGCAGGGCTCCTATAATTCACCCCTCCACTTT.

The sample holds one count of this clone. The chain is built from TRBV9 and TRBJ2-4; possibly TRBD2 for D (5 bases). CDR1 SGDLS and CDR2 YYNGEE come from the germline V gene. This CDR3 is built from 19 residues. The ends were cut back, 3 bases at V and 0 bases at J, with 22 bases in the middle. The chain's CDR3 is CASSAEGRADRVAKNIQYF. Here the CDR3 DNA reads TGTGCCAGCAGCGCAGAGGGTCGGGCCGATCGGGTAGCCAAAAACATTCAGTACTTC.

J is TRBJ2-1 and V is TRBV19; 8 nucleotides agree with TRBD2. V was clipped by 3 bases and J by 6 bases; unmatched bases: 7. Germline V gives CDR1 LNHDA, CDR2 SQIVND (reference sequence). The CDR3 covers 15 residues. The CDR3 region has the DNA TGTGCCAGTAGTATCCTCACGGGACTAGTCAATGAGCAGTTCTTC. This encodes CASSILTGLVNEQFF.

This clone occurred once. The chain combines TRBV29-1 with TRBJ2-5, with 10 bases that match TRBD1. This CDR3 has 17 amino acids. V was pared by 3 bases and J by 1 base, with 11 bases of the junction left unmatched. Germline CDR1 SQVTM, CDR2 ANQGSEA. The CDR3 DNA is TGCAGCGTTGACCTGGGGGACAGGGGTGGGCCCCAAGAGACCCAGTACTTC. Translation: CSVDLGDRGGPQETQYF.

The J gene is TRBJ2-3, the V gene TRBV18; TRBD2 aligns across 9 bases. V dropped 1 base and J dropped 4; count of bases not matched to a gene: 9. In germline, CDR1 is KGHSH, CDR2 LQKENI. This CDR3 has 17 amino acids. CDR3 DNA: TGTGCCAGCTCACCACTCCTAACTAGCGGGTGGGCAGATACGCAGTATTTT. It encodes CASSPLLTSGWADTQYF.

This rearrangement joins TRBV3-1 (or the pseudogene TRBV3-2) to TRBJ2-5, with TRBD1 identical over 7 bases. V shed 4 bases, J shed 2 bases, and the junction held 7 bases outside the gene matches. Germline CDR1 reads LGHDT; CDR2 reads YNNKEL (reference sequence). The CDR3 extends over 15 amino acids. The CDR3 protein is CASSPRVTGQETQYF. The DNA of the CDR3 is TGTGCCAGCAGCCCGCGGGTGACAGGGCAAGAGACCCAGTACTTC.

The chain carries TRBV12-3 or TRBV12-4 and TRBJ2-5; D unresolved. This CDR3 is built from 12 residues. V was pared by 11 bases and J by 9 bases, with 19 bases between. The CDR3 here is CAAALPSGAQYF. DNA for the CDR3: TGTGCCGCAGCCCTCCCCTCAGGCGCCCAGTACTTC.

The CDR3 DNA is TGTGCCAGCACCCCCGACCAGGGCGTAAACACTGAAGCTTTCTTT. This encodes CASTPDQGVNTEAFF. The V call is TRBV6-4, the J call TRBJ1-1; D is perhaps TRBD1 (5 bases). This CDR3 contains 15 residues. Between the trimmed V and J ends, which lost 7 bases and 2 bases, there was a span of 17 bases. Looked up from germline, CDR1 is MRHNA and CDR2 is SNTAGT.

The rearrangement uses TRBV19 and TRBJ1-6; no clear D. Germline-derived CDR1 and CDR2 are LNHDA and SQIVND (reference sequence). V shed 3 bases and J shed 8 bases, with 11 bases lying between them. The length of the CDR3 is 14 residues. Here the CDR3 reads CASSIPRGDSPLHF. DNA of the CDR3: TGTGCCAGTAGTATCCCCCGGGGTGATTCACCCCTCCACTTT.

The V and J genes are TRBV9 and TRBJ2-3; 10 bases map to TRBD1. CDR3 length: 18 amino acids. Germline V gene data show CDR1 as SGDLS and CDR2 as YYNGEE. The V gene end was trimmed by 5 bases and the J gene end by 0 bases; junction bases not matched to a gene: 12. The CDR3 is CASRKGTGALSSTDTQYF. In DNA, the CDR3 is TGTGCCAGCAGAAAGGGGACAGGGGCCCTTTCTAGCACAGATACGCAGTATTTT.

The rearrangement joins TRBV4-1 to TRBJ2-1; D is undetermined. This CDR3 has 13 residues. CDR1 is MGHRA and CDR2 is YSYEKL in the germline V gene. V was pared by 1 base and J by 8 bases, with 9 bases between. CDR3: CASSQVESDEQFF. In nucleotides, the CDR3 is TGCGCCAGCAGCCAAGTTGAGTCGGATGAGCAGTTCTTC.

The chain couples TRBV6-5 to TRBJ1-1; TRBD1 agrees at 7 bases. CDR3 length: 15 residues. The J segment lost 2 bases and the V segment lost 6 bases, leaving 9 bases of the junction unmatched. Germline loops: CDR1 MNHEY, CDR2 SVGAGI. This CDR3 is CASRSPGQRNTEAFF. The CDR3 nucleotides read TGTGCCAGCAGGTCGCCGGGACAGAGAAACACTGAAGCTTTCTTT.

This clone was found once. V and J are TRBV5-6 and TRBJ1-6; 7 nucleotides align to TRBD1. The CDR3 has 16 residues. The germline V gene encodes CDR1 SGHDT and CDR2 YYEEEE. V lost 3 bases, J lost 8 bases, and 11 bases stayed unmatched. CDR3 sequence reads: CASSSKSWTGYSPLHF. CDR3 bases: TGTGCCAGCAGCTCTAAAAGCTGGACAGGATATTCACCCCTCCACTTT.

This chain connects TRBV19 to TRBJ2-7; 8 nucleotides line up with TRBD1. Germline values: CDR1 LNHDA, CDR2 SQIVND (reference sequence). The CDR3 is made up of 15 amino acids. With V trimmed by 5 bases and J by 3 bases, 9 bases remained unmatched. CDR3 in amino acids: CASSDRQGLNYEQYF. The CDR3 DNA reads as TGTGCCAGTAGTGACCGACAGGGGTTGAACTACGAGCAGTACTTC.

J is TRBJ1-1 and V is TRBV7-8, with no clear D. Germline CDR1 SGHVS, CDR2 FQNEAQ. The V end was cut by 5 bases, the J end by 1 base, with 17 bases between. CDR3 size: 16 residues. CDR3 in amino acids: CASSTRSLGSNTEAFF. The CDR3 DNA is TGTGCCAGCAGCACCCGGTCATTGGGCTCGAACACTGAAGCTTTCTTT.

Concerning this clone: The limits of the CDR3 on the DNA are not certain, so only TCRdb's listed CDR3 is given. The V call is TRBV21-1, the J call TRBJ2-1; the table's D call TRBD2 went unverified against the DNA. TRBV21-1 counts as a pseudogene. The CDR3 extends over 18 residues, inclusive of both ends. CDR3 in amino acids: CASSKWGKGSGRPHEQFF.

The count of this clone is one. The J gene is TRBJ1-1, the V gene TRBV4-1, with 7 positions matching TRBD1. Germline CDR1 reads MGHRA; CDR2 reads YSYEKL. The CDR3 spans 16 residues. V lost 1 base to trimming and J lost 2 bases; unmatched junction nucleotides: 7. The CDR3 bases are TGCGCCAGCAGCCAAGTAGGGGGCGAGAAAAACACTGAAGCTTTCTTT. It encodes CASSQVGGEKNTEAFF.